Each of the 29 T cell receptor beta chains below was sequenced from the same sample in a study of identical twins. A single record per CDR3 protein comes from TCRdb applying MiXCR to the 5' RACE reads. Altogether about 530,000 distinct CDR3 sequences are present, 20% to 25% being singletons, with the ten largest covering around 0.47%. Another study also made use of these data, one on yellow fever vaccine responses in identical twins.

The specimen was CD4+ T cells sorted from blood. These receptors all come from a woman between 18 and 29 years old in good health.

Only a few counts were recorded for this clonotype. The chain recombines TRBV11-1 with TRBJ2-1, with 14 bases identical to TRBD2. This CDR3 spans 21 amino acids. V gave up 9 bases and J gave up 0 bases; unmatched junction bases: 19. The germline V gene has CDR1 SGHAT and CDR2 FQDESV (reference sequence). This CDR3 is CASGEAKTGTSGGLSYNEQFF. CDR3 bases: TGTGCCAGTGGTGAGGCTAAAACCGGGACTAGCGGGGGCCTCTCCTACAATGAGCAGTTCTTC.

As DNA, the CDR3 is TGCAGTGCTAGACGTCCCCCGTGGCGGGTGGACCAAGAGACCCAGTACTTC. Translating gives CSARRPPWRVDQETQYF. V gene TRBV20-1 combines with J gene TRBJ2-5; TRBD2 might be the D (5 bases). Germline V lookup: CDR1 DFQATT, CDR2 SNEGSKA (reference sequence). The CDR3 has 17 amino acids. Between the trimmed V and J ends, which lost 2 bases and 0 bases, there was a span of 19 bases.

There are a few counts of this clonotype. The gene calls are TRBV7-9 and TRBJ1-5; the D is unclear. Germline V gene lookup returns CDR1 SEHNR and CDR2 FQNEAQ (reference sequence). V gave up 1 base and J gave up 0 bases, with 7 bases separating them. The CDR3 sequence is 15 residues long. The CDR3 DNA reads as TGTGCCAGCAGCTTAGACGACATTAGCAATCAGCCCCAGCATTTT. Its translation is CASSLDDISNQPQHF.

A few counts support this clonotype. The rearrangement uses TRBV20-1 and TRBJ2-7, with a weak D call TRBD2 (6 bases). Per germline, CDR1 DFQATT and CDR2 SNEGSKA (reference sequence). V was shortened by 4 bases and J by 2 bases, with 12 bases between the two germline ends. CDR3 length: 13 residues. Here the CDR3 DNA reads TGCAGTGCTACCTCTAGCGCGACCTACGAGCAGTACTTC. It translates to CSATSSATYEQYF.

This clonotype has a handful of counts. The gene calls are TRBV2 and TRBJ2-3; a possible D gene is TRBD2 (5 bases). V lost 7 bases, J lost 6 bases, and 17 bases lay in between. Germline V gene lookup returns CDR1 SNHLY and CDR2 FYNNEI. This CDR3 comprises 14 residues. CDR3 DNA sequence: TGTGCCAGCACCCCCGGGATGGGTTCGGATACGCAGTATTTT. Its protein product is CASTPGMGSDTQYF.

The chain recombines TRBV7-9 with TRBJ1-1; 10 bases are shared with TRBD1. The CDR3 consists of 17 residues. Germline-derived CDR1 and CDR2 are SEHNR and FQNEAQ (reference sequence). V shed 3 bases and J 4 bases; nucleotides not matched to a gene: 11. CDR3 DNA sequence: TGTGCCAGCAGCTTTTTTGGGTCAGGACAGGGGGGCACTGAAGCTTTCTTT. Protein: CASSFFGSGQGGTEAFF. The whole variable domain, remainder taken from reference TRBV7-9 and TRBJ1-1, is DTGVSQNPRHKITKRGQNVTFRCDPISEHNRLYWYRQTLGQGPEFLTYFQNEAQLEKSRLLSDRFSAERPKGSFSTLEIQRTEQGDSAMYLCASSFFGSGQGGTEAFFGQGTRLTVV.

The sample holds many counts of this clonotype. The chain recombines TRBV29-1 with TRBJ2-7; D could derive from TRBD1 or TRBD2 (5 bases each). Looked up from germline, CDR1 is SQVTM and CDR2 is ANQGSEA. The CDR3 runs 14 residues. Trimming stripped 6 bases from V and 7 bases from J, with 22 bases between. The CDR3 nucleotides read TGCAGCGTCACCGGTTCCGGGACCATGGGGGAGCAGTACTTC. This encodes CSVTGSGTMGEQYF.

This clonotype was observed a handful of times. The genes are TRBV5-1 and TRBJ2-2; unclear D gene. Between the trimmed V and J ends, which lost 1 base and 3 bases, there was a span of 16 bases. The CDR3 runs 17 residues. Germline-derived CDR1 and CDR2 are SGHRS and YFSETQ. DNA for the CDR3: TGCGCCAGCAGCTTGTTGGATCCCCGGGCAGACACCGGGGAGCTGTTTTTT. This codes for CASSLLDPRADTGELFF.

The rearrangement links TRBV12-3 or TRBV12-4 to TRBJ2-7, with D perhaps TRBD1 or TRBD2 (6 bases each). V lost 3 bases and J lost 4, with 13 bases in between. This CDR3 spans 14 amino acids. CDR3 residues: CASSLGGAGYEQYF. CDR3 sequence (DNA): TGTGCCAGCAGTTTGGGGGGCGCGGGGTACGAGCAGTACTTC.

This clonotype came up a few times. This chain joins TRBV15 and TRBJ2-1; D unclear. The CDR3 totals 12 residues. The germline CDR1 and CDR2 sequences are LNHNV and YYDKDF (reference sequence). The germline V and J ends were trimmed by 5 bases and 3 bases, with 5 bases remaining between them. The CDR3 reads CATSGFYNEQFF. The CDR3 DNA is TGTGCCACCAGCGGTTTCTACAATGAGCAGTTCTTC.

This clonotype showed up just a few times. The chain employs TRBV5-1 and TRBJ2-3; 8 bases map to TRBD2. CDR3 length equals 17 residues. Germline V CDR1 and CDR2: SGHRS, YFSETQ. With 4 bases clipped from V and 4 bases from J, the junction kept 14 bases outside the gene matches. CDR3 sequence (DNA): TGCGCCAGCAGCCGGGGGCTAGCGGGTCAAAGGGCAGATACGCAGTATTTT. The encoded protein is CASSRGLAGQRADTQYF.

This clonotype came up a few times. This sequence joins TRBV12-3 or TRBV12-4 and TRBJ2-1; possible D gene TRBD1, 6 bases. Trimming took off 7 bases at V and 2 bases at J, with 15 bases between the two ends. The length of the CDR3 is 15 residues. The CDR3 DNA follows: TGTGCCAGCAAGCAAGGGACAACCCCCTACAATGAGCAGTTCTTC. Its translation is CASKQGTTPYNEQFF.

V gene TRBV7-9 combines with J gene TRBJ2-7, with 8 positions matching TRBD1. With V trimmed by 1 base and J by 5 bases, 4 bases remained unmatched. This CDR3 is 14 amino acids long. Germline-derived CDR1 and CDR2 are SEHNR and FQNEAQ (reference sequence). In DNA form, the CDR3 reads TGTGCCAGCAGCTTAGTACAGGGGGTCCACGAGCAGTACTTC. Protein product: CASSLVQGVHEQYF.

V is TRBV29-1 and J is TRBJ2-1; D is uncertain. This CDR3 has 16 residues. V gave up 0 bases and J gave up 7 bases, with 19 bases separating them. Germline V gives CDR1 SQVTM, CDR2 ANQGSEA. The CDR3 spells CSVEDLARAWSNEQFF. CDR3 coding DNA: TGCAGCGTTGAAGATTTGGCCAGAGCTTGGTCGAATGAGCAGTTCTTC.

This clonotype occurred a few times. V is TRBV4-1 and J is TRBJ1-1; D ambiguous. The CDR3 is made up of 17 amino acids. With 3 bases removed from V and 1 base from J, the gap between germline ends came to 18 bases. The V gene's germline CDR1 is MGHRA and CDR2 YSYEKL. The CDR3 region is CASSHYKVEVGNTEAFF. In DNA form, the CDR3 reads TGCGCCAGCAGCCATTACAAGGTAGAGGTGGGGAACACTGAAGCTTTCTTT.

Here the CDR3 reads CASGGGGKRGSYNEQFF. In DNA, the CDR3 is TGCGCCAGCGGGGGGGGAGGGAAAAGGGGCTCCTACAATGAGCAGTTCTTC. The rearrangement links TRBV5-1 to TRBJ2-1, with 7 nucleotides matching TRBD2. CDR3 length: 17 residues. With 7 bases clipped from V and 0 bases from J, the junction kept 13 bases outside the gene matches. Germline V gene lookup returns CDR1 SGHRS and CDR2 YFSETQ.

This chain uses TRBV10-3 with TRBJ1-5; D perhaps matches TRBD1 (5 bases). The V and J ends lost 7 bases and 2 bases respectively, with 12 bases between them. Germline V gives CDR1 ENHRY, CDR2 SYGVKD. The CDR3 extends over 14 amino acids. CDR3 loop: CAINPGPGNQPQHF. The CDR3 nucleotides are TGTGCCATCAATCCGGGACCTGGCAATCAGCCCCAGCATTTT.

DNA for the CDR3: TGTGCCAGCAGCTTCCTAGCGGGAGGGCCGAACGAGCAGTACTTC. It specifies CASSFLAGGPNEQYF. The gene calls are TRBV7-2 and TRBJ2-7; 12 positions match TRBD2. This CDR3 is 15 amino acids long. J lost 5 bases, V lost 3 bases, and 5 bases had no gene match. The germline gives CDR1 SGHTA, CDR2 FQGNSA.

This clonotype came up a few times. The V gene is TRBV10-3, the J gene TRBJ1-2, with D tentatively TRBD1 (6 bases). CDR1 ENHRY and CDR2 SYGVKD come from the germline V gene. The CDR3 is 12 amino acids. Trimming pared 6 bases from V and 2 bases from J, leaving 7 bases between. In DNA, the CDR3 is TGTGCCATCAGCGACAGGAACTATGGCTACACCTTC. As protein: CAISDRNYGYTF.

This clonotype was observed a handful of times. The CDR3 DNA follows: TGTGCCAGCAGCCTTCCAGAAAATACGCAGTATTTT. Amino acid sequence: CASSLPENTQYF. V usage is TRBV7-9 and J usage is TRBJ2-3; no clear D gene. CDR3 length: 12 residues. Germline CDR1 reads SEHNR; CDR2 reads FQNEAQ (reference sequence). With 5 bases removed from V and 7 bases from J, the gap between germline ends came to 10 bases. Using reference TRBV7-9 and TRBJ2-3 for the parts outside the CDR3, the full variable domain is DTGVSQNPRHKITKRGQNVTFRCDPISEHNRLYWYRQTLGQGPEFLTYFQNEAQLEKSRLLSDRFSAERPKGSFSTLEIQRTEQGDSAMYLCASSLPENTQYFGPGTRLTVL.

V gene TRBV12-3 or TRBV12-4 combines with J gene TRBJ1-2; D may be TRBD1 (6 bases). Trimming cost V 5 bases and J 4 bases, with 17 bases left between them. The CDR3 totals 15 residues. This CDR3 is CASSPAGGRVYGYTF. Written as DNA, the CDR3 is TGTGCCAGCAGTCCGGCGGGGGGGCGAGTCTATGGCTACACCTTC.

The table lists this clonotype with many counts. The chain has TRBV3-1 and TRBJ2-3; D not resolved. Trimming removed 2 bases at V and 4 bases at J, with 7 bases between. Germline CDR1 LGHDT, CDR2 YNNKEL (reference sequence). The CDR3 totals 13 residues. The CDR3 DNA follows: TGTGCCAGCAGCCAACGGGCCGCAGATACGCAGTATTTT. Protein sequence: CASSQRAADTQYF.

The rearrangement joins TRBV20-1 to TRBJ2-3; 8 bases map to TRBD2. After removal of 5 bases from V and 1 base from J, the junction contained 5 bases not matched to a gene. The V gene's germline CDR1 is DFQATT and CDR2 SNEGSKA (reference sequence). CDR3 length equals 14 residues. The CDR3 is CSAFSGERTDTQYF. The DNA of the CDR3 is TGCAGTGCTTTTAGCGGGGAACGCACAGATACGCAGTATTTT.

This clonotype showed up just a few times. V usage is TRBV5-1 and J usage is TRBJ2-7, with D perhaps TRBD1 (6 bases). This CDR3 is 14 amino acids long. V was clipped by 4 bases and J by 7 bases, with 18 bases between them. Per germline, CDR1 SGHRS and CDR2 YFSETQ. CDR3 in amino acids: CASSLEGRGREQYF. In nucleotides, the CDR3 is TGCGCCAGCAGCCTTGAGGGCAGGGGAAGAGAGCAGTACTTC. The full variable domain, rest sourced from reference TRBV5-1 and TRBJ2-7, is KAGVTQTPRYLIKTRGQQVTLSCSPISGHRSVSWYQQTPGQGLQFLFEYFSETQRNKGNFPGRFSGRQFSNSRSEMNVSTLELGDSALYLCASSLEGRGREQYFGPGTRLTVT.

This clonotype was picked up a small number of times. V and J are TRBV12-3 or TRBV12-4 and TRBJ1-2; possible D gene TRBD1, 5 bases. This CDR3 comprises 14 residues. Deletions cut 3 bases from V and 6 bases from J, with 14 bases between. DNA for the CDR3: TGTGCCAGCAGTTTTCTTTCAGGGTCTAATGGCTACACCTTC. This gives the protein CASSFLSGSNGYTF.

This sequence joins TRBV7-3 and TRBJ2-1; D not resolved. CDR3 length: 15 amino acids. Trimming pared 1 base from V and 8 bases from J, leaving 15 bases between. The germline V gene has CDR1 SGHTA and CDR2 FQGTGA. This CDR3 reads CASSLMVRGVDEQFF. The CDR3 DNA follows: TGTGCCAGCAGCTTAATGGTTCGTGGAGTTGATGAGCAGTTCTTC. The full variable domain, completed using reference TRBV7-3 and TRBJ2-1, is GAGVSQTPSNKVTEKGKYVELRCDPISGHTALYWYRQSLGQGPEFLIYFQGTGAADDSGLPNDRFFAVRPEGSVSTLKIQRTERGDSAVYLCASSLMVRGVDEQFFGPGTRLTVL.

This clonotype was seen only a few times. CDR3 in DNA: TGTGCCAGCAGCTTGGAACTAGCGCGGTCACGCACAGATACGCAGTATTTT. It translates to CASSLELARSRTDTQYF. The chain couples TRBV7-9 to TRBJ2-3; TRBD2 matches at 7 bases. V was clipped by 3 bases and J by 1 base; unmatched bases: 10. The CDR3 length is 17 residues. Germline V CDR1 and CDR2: SEHNR, FQNEAQ (reference sequence).

This chain connects TRBV11-2 to TRBJ2-1, with 8 bases aligning to TRBD2. The V gene end was trimmed by 7 bases and the J gene end by 4 bases; junction bases not matched to a gene: 6. Germline V gene lookup returns CDR1 SGHAT and CDR2 FQNNGV. The CDR3 sequence is 14 residues long. The CDR3 nucleotides are TGTGCCAGCACTCGGGTAGCGGGGTACAATGAGCAGTTCTTC. It is translated as CASTRVAGYNEQFF.

This clonotype was recorded a few times. The genes are TRBV27 and TRBJ2-3; 7 nucleotides line up with TRBD2. Germline V gene sequence: CDR1 MNHEY, CDR2 SMNVEV (reference sequence). V lost 8 bases and J lost 7; bases outside the gene matches: 12. This CDR3 spans 14 amino acids. CDR3 nucleotides: TGTGCCAGCTCCCGGTCTCCAGCGGGGAATACGCAGTATTTT. This gives the protein CASSRSPAGNTQYF.